This T cell receptor (beta chain) is drawn from a study of blood T cell repertoires in COVID-19. Study-wide background: Samples representing acute and convalescent COVID-19 were sourced from the United States, Italy and Spain.

The CDR3 has 14 amino acids. Germline CDR1 is SSHAT and CDR2 is FNYEAQ (reference sequence). As for this clone: The junction and the germline gene differ at one end; a read error may be behind it.

Per the authors' pipeline: For nucleated cells, counts were estimated from reference gene primer amplification. Assay used: immunoSEQ multiplex PCR; TCRdb lists only in-frame clones, some missing. V, J and clone size are taken as reported in that table, and D and trimming were inferred from the DNA itself. The sample contains about 160,000 clones, approximately 80% of which appear only once. Sample: peripheral blood. The sequence was collected from a woman of 80 years or more with active or convalescent COVID-19. The V call is TRBV7-7, the J call TRBJ2-2; 7 positions agree with TRBD1. CDR3 in amino acids: CASSRQGNTGELFF. Here the CDR3 DNA reads TGTGCTAGCAGTAGACAGGGTAACACCGGGGAGCTGTTTTTT.